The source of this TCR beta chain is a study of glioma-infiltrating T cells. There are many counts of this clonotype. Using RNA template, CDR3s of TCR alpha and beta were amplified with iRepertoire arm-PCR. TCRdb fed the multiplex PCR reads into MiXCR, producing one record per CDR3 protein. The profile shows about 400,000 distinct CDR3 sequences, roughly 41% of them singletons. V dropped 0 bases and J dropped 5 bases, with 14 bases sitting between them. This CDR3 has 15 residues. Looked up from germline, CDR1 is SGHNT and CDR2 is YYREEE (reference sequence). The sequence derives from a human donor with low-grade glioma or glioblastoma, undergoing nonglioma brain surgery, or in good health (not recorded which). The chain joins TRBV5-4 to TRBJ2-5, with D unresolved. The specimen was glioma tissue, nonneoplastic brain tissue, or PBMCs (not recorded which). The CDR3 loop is CASSLEVGALETQYF. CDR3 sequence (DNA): TGTGCCAGCAGCTTGGAGGTCGGCGCGCTGGAGACCCAGTACTTC. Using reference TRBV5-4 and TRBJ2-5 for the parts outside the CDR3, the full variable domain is ETGVTQSPTHLIKTRGQQVTLRCSSQSGHNTVSWYQQALGQGPQFIFQYYREEENGRGNFPPRFSGLQFPNYSSELNVNALELDDSALYLCASSLEVGALETQYFGPGTRLLVL.